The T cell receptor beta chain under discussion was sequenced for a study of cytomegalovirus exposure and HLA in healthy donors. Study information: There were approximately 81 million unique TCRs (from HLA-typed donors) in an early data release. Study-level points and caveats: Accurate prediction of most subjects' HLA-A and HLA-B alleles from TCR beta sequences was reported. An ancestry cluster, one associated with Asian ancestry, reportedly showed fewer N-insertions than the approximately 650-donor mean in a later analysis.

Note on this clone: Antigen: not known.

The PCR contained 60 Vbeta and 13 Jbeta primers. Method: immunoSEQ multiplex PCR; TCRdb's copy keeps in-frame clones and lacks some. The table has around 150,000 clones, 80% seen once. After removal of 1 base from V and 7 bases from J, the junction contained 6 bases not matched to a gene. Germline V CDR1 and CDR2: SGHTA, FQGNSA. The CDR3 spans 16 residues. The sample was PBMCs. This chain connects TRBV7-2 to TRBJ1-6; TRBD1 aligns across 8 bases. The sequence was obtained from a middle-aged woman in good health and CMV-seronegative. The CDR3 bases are TGTGCCAGCAGCTTAGGTCGCCGGGACAGGAATTCACCCCTCCACTTT. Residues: CASSLGRRDRNSPLHF.